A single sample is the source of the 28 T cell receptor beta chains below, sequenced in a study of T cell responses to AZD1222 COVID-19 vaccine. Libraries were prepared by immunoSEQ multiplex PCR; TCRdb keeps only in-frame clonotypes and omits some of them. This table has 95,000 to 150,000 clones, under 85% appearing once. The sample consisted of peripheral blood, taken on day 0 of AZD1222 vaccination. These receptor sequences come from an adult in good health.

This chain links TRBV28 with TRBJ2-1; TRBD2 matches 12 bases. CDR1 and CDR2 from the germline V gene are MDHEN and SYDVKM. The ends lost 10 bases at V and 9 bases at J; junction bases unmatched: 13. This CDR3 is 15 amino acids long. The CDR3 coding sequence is TGTGCCACCGGGGAGGCTAGCGGGGGGGCCATTGAGCAGTTCTTC. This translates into CATGEASGGAIEQFF.

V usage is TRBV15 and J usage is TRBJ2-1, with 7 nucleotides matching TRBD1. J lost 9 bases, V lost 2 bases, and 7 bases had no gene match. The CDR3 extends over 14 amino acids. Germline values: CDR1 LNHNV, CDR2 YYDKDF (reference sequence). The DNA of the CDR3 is TGTGCCACCAGCAGATCAAAAGGGGGCGGTGAGCAGTTCTTC. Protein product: CATSRSKGGGEQFF.

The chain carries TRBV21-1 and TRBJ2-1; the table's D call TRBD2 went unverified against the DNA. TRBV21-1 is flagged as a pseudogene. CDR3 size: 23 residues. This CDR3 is CASSKEGSLAGGMDMIAFNEQFF. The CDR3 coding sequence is TGTGCCAGCAGCAAAGAGGGCAGTCTAGCGGGGGGGATGGATATGATCGCCTTCAATGAGCAGTTCTTC.

The CDR3 loop reads CASSEGTSRNTGELFF. DNA of the CDR3: TGTGCCAGCAGCGAAGGGACTAGCCGTAACACCGGGGAGCTGTTTTTT. The chain employs TRBV5-4 and TRBJ2-2; 9 bases map to TRBD2. Germline V gene data show CDR1 as SGHNT and CDR2 as YYREEE (reference sequence). CDR3 length equals 16 residues. J was trimmed by 2 bases and V by 4 bases; bases with no gene match: 6. The full variable domain, with the rest looked up from reference TRBV5-4 and TRBJ2-2, is ETGVTQSPTHLIKTRGQQVTLRCSSQSGHNTVSWYQQALGQGPQFIFQYYREEENGRGNFPPRFSGLQFPNYSSELNVNALELDDSALYLCASSEGTSRNTGELFFGEGSRLTVL.

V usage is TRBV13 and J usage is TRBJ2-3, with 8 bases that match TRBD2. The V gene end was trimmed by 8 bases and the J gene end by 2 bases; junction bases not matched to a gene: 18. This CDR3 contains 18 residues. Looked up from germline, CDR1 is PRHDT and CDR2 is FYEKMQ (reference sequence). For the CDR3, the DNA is TGTGCCAGCCGCGACCTACGGACTAGCAAGACCTCCACAGATACGCAGTATTTT. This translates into CASRDLRTSKTSTDTQYF.

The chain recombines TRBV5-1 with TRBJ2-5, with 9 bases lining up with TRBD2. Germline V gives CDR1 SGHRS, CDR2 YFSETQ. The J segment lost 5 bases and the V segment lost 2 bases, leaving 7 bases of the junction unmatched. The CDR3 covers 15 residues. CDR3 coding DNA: TGCGCCAGCAGCTTACGACTCGCGGGGGGGGAGACCCAGTACTTC. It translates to CASSLRLAGGETQYF. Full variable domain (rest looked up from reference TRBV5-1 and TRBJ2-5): KAGVTQTPRYLIKTRGQQVTLSCSPISGHRSVSWYQQTPGQGLQFLFEYFSETQRNKGNFPGRFSGRQFSNSRSEMNVSTLELGDSALYLCASSLRLAGGETQYFGPGTRLLVL.

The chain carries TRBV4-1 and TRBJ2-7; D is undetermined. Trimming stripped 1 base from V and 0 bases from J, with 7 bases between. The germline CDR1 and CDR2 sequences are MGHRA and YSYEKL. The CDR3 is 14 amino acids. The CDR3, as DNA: TGCGCCAGCAGCCAAGGTGGCGGCTCCTACGAGCAGTACTTC. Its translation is CASSQGGGSYEQYF.

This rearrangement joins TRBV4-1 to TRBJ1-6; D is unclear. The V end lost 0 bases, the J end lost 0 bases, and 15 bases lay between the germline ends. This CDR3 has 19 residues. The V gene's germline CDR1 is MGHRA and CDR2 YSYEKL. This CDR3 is CASSQEGAQTLSYNSPLHF. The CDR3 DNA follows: TGCGCCAGCAGCCAAGAAGGAGCCCAAACCCTCTCCTATAATTCACCCCTCCACTTT.

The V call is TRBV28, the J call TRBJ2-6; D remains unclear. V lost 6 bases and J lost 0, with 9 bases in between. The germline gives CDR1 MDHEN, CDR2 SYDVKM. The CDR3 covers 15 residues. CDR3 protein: CASSPVNSGANVLTF. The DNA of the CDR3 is TGTGCCAGCAGCCCGGTTAACTCTGGGGCCAACGTCCTGACTTTC. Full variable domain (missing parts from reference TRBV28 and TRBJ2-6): DVKVTQSSRYLVKRTGEKVFLECVQDMDHENMFWYRQDPGLGLRLIYFSYDVKMKEKGDIPEGYSVSREKKERFSLILESASTNQTSMYLCASSPVNSGANVLTFGAGSRLTVL.

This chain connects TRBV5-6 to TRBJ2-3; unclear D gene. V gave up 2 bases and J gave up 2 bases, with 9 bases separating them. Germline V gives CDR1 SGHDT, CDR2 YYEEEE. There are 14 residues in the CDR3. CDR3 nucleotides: TGTGCCAGCAGCTTTTCTGGGGTCACAGATACGCAGTATTTT. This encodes CASSFSGVTDTQYF.

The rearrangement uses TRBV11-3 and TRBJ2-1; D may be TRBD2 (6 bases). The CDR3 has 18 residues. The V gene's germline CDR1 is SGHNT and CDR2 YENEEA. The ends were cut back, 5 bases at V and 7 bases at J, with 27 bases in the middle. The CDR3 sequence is CASSRGSPAGIELNEQFF. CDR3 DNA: TGTGCCAGCAGCCGTGGGTCGCCGGCGGGGATAGAGTTGAATGAGCAGTTCTTC.

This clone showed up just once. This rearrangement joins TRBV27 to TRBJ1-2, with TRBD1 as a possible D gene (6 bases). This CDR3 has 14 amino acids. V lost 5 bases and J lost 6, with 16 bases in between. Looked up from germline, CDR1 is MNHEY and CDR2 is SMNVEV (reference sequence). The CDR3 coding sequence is TGTGCCAGCAGTCCCTGGGGGCAGTTGAATGGCTACACCTTC. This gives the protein CASSPWGQLNGYTF.

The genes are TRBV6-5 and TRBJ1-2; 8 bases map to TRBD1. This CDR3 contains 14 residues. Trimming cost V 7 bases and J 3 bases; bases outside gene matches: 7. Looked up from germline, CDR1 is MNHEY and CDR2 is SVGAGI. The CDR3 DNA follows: TGTGCCAGCAACTTGGACAGGGCGGACTATGGCTACACCTTC. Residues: CASNLDRADYGYTF.

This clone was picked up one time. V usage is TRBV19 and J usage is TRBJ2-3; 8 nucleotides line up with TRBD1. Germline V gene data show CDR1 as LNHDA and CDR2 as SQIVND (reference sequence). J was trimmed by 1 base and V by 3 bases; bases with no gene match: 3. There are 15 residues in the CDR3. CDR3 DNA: TGTGCCAGTAGTATCAGGGGGCGCGGCACAGATACGCAGTATTTT. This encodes CASSIRGRGTDTQYF.

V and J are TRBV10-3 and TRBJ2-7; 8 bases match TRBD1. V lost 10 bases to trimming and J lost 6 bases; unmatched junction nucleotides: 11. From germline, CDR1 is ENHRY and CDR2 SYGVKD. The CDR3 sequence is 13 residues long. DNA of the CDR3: TGTGCCACCTTGGGACAGGTCAGTTTCGAGCAGTACTTC. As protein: CATLGQVSFEQYF.

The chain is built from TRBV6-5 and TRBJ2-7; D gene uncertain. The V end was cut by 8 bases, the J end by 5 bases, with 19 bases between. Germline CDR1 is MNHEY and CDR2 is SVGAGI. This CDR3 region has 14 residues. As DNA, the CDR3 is TGTGCCAGCCATGGTGGGCTAGATACCAACGAGCAGTACTTC. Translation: CASHGGLDTNEQYF.

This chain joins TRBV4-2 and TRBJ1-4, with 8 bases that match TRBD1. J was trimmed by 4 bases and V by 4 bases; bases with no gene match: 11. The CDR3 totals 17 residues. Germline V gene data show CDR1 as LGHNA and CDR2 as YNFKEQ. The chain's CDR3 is CASSPLMGTGSNEKLFF. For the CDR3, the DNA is TGTGCCAGCAGCCCTCTAATGGGGACAGGAAGTAATGAAAAACTGTTTTTT.

CDR3 DNA: TGTGCCACCAGTGATTCTACTCCGAGGGGTAGCAATCAGCCCCAGCATTTT. This sequence encodes CATSDSTPRGSNQPQHF. This chain joins TRBV24-1 and TRBJ1-5; a possible D gene is TRBD1 (5 bases). The CDR3 is 17 residues long. Between the trimmed V and J ends, which lost 2 bases and 0 bases, there was a span of 13 bases. Germline V gene sequence: CDR1 KGHDR, CDR2 SFDVKD.

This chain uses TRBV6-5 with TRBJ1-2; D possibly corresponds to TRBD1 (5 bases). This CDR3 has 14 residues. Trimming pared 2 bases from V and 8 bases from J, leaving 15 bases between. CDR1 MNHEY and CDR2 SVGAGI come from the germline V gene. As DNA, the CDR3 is TGTGCCAGCAGTTACCGGGGCGGATCGGGAGGCTACACCTTC. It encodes CASSYRGGSGGYTF.

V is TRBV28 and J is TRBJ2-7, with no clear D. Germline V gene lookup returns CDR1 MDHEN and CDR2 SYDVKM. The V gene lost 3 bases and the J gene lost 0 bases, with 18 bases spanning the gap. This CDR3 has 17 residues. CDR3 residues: CASSFVLTLQSSYEQYF. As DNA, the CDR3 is TGTGCCAGCAGTTTTGTTTTGACACTACAGAGCTCCTACGAGCAGTACTTC. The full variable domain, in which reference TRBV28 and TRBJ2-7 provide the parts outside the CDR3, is DVKVTQSSRYLVKRTGEKVFLECVQDMDHENMFWYRQDPGLGLRLIYFSYDVKMKEKGDIPEGYSVSREKKERFSLILESASTNQTSMYLCASSFVLTLQSSYEQYFGPGTRLTVT.

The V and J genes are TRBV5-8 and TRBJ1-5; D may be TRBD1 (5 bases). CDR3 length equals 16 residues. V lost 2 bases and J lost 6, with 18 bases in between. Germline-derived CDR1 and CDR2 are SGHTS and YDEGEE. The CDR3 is CASSFYFGGGGQPQHF. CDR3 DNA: TGTGCCAGCAGCTTTTATTTTGGGGGGGGAGGTCAGCCCCAGCATTTT. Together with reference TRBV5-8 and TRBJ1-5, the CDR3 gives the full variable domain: EAGVTQSPTHLIKTRGQQATLRCSPISGHTSVYWYQQALGLGLQFLLWYDEGEERNRGNFPPRFSGRQFPNYSSELNVNALELEDSALYLCASSFYFGGGGQPQHFGDGTRLSIL.

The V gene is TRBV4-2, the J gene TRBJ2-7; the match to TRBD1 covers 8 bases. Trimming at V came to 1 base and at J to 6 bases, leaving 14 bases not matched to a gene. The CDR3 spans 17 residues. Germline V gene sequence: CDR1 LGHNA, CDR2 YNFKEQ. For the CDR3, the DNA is TGTGCCAGCAGCCAAGTTCGTTTAGGGACAGGCGGACCCGAGCAGTACTTC. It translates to CASSQVRLGTGGPEQYF.

CDR3 region: CASSHSAQGETQYF. CDR3 nucleotides: TGTGCCAGCAGCCACTCCGCGCAGGGAGAGACCCAGTACTTC. The chain links TRBV3-1 (or the pseudogene TRBV3-2) to TRBJ2-5, with D possibly matching TRBD1 (5 bases). Germline CDR1 LGHDT, CDR2 YNNKEL (reference sequence). Trimming took 3 bases from V and 4 from J, leaving 12 bases between them. CDR3 length equals 14 residues.

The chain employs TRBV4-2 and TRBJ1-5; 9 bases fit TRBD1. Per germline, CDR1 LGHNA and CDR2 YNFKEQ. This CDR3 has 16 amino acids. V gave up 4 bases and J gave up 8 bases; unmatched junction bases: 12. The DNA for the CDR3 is TGTGCCAGCAGCCCTAGCGGTCGACAGGGGGTTGAGCCCCAGCATTTT. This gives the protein CASSPSGRQGVEPQHF.

Written as DNA, the CDR3 is TGTGCCAGTAGTATAACAGGACAGGGGAATCAGCCCCAGCATTTT. Translated, it gives CASSITGQGNQPQHF. The V and J genes are TRBV19 and TRBJ1-5; 9 bases are a match to TRBD1. The junction had 3 bases not matched to a gene; V was cut back by 2 bases and J by 4 bases. CDR3 length: 15 residues. CDR1 LNHDA and CDR2 SQIVND come from the germline V gene (reference sequence).

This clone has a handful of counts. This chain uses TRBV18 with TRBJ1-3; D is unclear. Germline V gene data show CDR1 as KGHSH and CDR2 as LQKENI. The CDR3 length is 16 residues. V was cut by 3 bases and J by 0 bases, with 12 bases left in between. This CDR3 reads CASSPDGSFSGNTIYF. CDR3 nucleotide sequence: TGTGCCAGCTCACCTGACGGGTCTTTCTCTGGAAACACCATATATTTT.

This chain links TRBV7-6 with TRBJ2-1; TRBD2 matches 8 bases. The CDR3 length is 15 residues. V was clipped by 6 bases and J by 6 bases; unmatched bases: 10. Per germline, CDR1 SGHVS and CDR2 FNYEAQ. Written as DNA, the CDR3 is TGTGCCAGCAGTCGAAATCCCGGGGGGGGCAATGAGCAGTTCTTC. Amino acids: CASSRNPGGGNEQFF.

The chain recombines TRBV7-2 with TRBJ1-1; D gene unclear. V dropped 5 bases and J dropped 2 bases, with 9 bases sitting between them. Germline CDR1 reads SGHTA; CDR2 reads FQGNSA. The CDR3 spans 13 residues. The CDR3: CASSPYGNTEAFF. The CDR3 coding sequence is TGTGCCAGCAGCCCCTACGGTAACACTGAAGCTTTCTTT. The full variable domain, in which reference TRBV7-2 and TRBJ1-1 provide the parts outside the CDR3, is GAGVSQSPSNKVTEKGKDVELRCDPISGHTALYWYRQSLGQGLEFLIYFQGNSAPDKSGLPSDRFSAERTGGSVSTLTIQRTQQEDSAVYLCASSPYGNTEAFFGQGTRLTVV.